These 32 T cell receptor beta chains came from one sample sequenced in a study of CD8+ T cells in alopecia areata. RNA extraction was followed by reverse transcription into cDNA, which acted as the sequencing template. Using immunoSEQ multiplex PCR, the repertoire was profiled, and TCRdb retains in-frame clones only, with some absent. The data hold around 100,000 clones, with 50% to 60% observed a single time. As to treatment: oral pan-JAK inhibitor, 5-10 mg twice daily. The sample consisted of CD8+ T cells sorted from blood, taken between weeks 55 and 70, from a patient treated with tofacitinib. The receptors come from a human donor with alopecia areata.

The V gene is TRBV19, the J gene TRBJ2-1, with D possibly called TRBD1 or TRBD2 (5 bases each). CDR1 and CDR2 (germline): LNHDA, SQIVND (reference sequence). Trimming stripped 4 bases from V and 5 bases from J, with 12 bases between. The length of the CDR3 is 14 residues. CDR3 coding DNA: TGTGCCAGTAGTACTGGGGGTTTTAACAATGAGCAGTTCTTC. Its translation: CASSTGGFNNEQFF. Full variable domain (rest looked up from reference TRBV19 and TRBJ2-1): DGGITQSPKYLFRKEGQNVTLSCEQNLNHDAMYWYRQDPGQGLRLIYYSQIVNDFQKGDIAEGYSVSREKKESFPLTVTSAQKNPTAFYLCASSTGGFNNEQFFGPGTRLTVL.

V gene TRBV12-5 combines with J gene TRBJ2-1, with no clear D. V was trimmed by 1 base and J by 0 bases, leaving 7 bases between them. Germline V gives CDR1 LGHNT, CDR2 FRNRAP. The CDR3 has 15 residues. CDR3 coding DNA: TGTGCTAGTGGTTTGGGAGGAATCTCCTACAATGAGCAGTTCTTC. This encodes CASGLGGISYNEQFF.

A few counts support this clone. The gene calls are TRBV5-6 and TRBJ2-7; D remains ambiguous. Trimming stripped 0 bases from V and 6 bases from J, with 7 bases between. CDR1 and CDR2 (germline): SGHDT, YYEEEE. The CDR3 has 12 amino acids. CDR3 nucleotides: TGTGCCAGCAGCTTGGCCCCGGGCGAGCAGTACTTC. It is translated as CASSLAPGEQYF.

The chain couples TRBV6-1 to TRBJ2-1; 10 bases are a match to TRBD2. V was clipped by 7 bases and J by 3 bases; unmatched bases: 3. Germline CDR1 MNHNS, CDR2 SASEGT. This CDR3 has 14 residues. In DNA form, the CDR3 reads TGTGCCAGCAAGAAGCGGGGGGGCTACAATGAGCAGTTCTTC. Translated, it gives CASKKRGGYNEQFF.

J is TRBJ1-3 and V is TRBV30; unclear D gene. The germline gives CDR1 GTSNPN, CDR2 SVGIG (reference sequence). The CDR3 is 13 residues long. V was clipped by 0 bases and J by 4 bases, with 7 bases between them. CDR3 bases: TGTGCCTGGAGTGTACCCCGAGGAAACACCATATATTTT. Translation: CAWSVPRGNTIYF.

The chain joins TRBV5-1 to TRBJ1-5; unclear D gene. With 4 bases removed from V and 5 bases from J, the gap between germline ends came to 16 bases. This CDR3 has 15 amino acids. In germline, CDR1 is SGHRS, CDR2 YFSETQ. The CDR3 spells CASSHTGRHDQPQHF. The CDR3 nucleotides read TGCGCCAGCAGCCATACGGGCCGCCACGATCAGCCCCAGCATTTT.

A few counts support this clone. V usage is TRBV7-8 and J usage is TRBJ2-3; D is undetermined. Trimming stripped 0 bases from V and 4 bases from J, with 17 bases between. The CDR3 length is 17 residues. Germline assignment: CDR1 SGHVS and CDR2 FQNEAQ. CDR3 DNA sequence: TGTGCCAGCAGCTTAGCGCGCGTGGGTCCAATAGCAGATACGCAGTATTTT. Translating it yields CASSLARVGPIADTQYF.

The rearrangement joins TRBV19 to TRBJ1-5; D is perhaps TRBD1 (5 bases). This CDR3 comprises 11 residues. Trimming shortened V by 4 bases and J by 7 bases, and 5 bases separated the two germline ends. Germline loops: CDR1 LNHDA, CDR2 SQIVND (reference sequence). In nucleotides, the CDR3 is TGTGCCAGTAGTAGGGGGCAGCCCCAGCATTTT. It specifies CASSRGQPQHF.

The chain employs TRBV4-1 and TRBJ2-7, with D maybe TRBD1 (6 bases). This CDR3 comprises 16 residues. V dropped 3 bases and J dropped 2 bases, with 17 bases sitting between them. Germline CDR1 reads MGHRA; CDR2 reads YSYEKL. The CDR3 sequence: CASSHQTGTPAYEQYF. The CDR3 DNA follows: TGCGCCAGCAGCCACCAAACCGGGACACCTGCCTACGAGCAGTACTTC.

This clone has just one count. V usage is TRBV27 and J usage is TRBJ2-6; D ambiguous. The V gene lost 3 bases and the J gene lost 0 bases, with 18 bases spanning the gap. Germline-derived CDR1 and CDR2 are MNHEY and SMNVEV (reference sequence). The CDR3 extends over 19 amino acids. DNA for the CDR3: TGTGCCAGCAGTTTGACCAGAGACCTCCTCCCCTCTGGGGCCAACGTCCTGACTTTC. It encodes CASSLTRDLLPSGANVLTF.

The chain has TRBV10-2 and TRBJ2-7, with a weak D call TRBD2 (5 bases). CDR1 WSHSY and CDR2 SAAADI come from the germline V gene. The CDR3 is 13 residues long. Trimming left V 3 bases short and J 3 bases short, with 9 bases between. CDR3 sequence: CASSEGLFYEQYF. Written as DNA, the CDR3 is TGCGCCAGCAGTGAAGGACTCTTCTACGAGCAGTACTTC.

This clone has at least ten counts. J is TRBJ1-2 and V is TRBV27, with TRBD1 matching 8 bases. Germline V gene sequence: CDR1 MNHEY, CDR2 SMNVEV (reference sequence). The V gene end was trimmed by 5 bases and the J gene end by 4 bases; junction bases not matched to a gene: 12. The CDR3 is made up of 16 amino acids. CDR3 amino acids: CASSHQIPDRGYGYTF. For the CDR3, the DNA is TGTGCCAGCAGTCACCAGATTCCCGACAGGGGCTATGGCTACACCTTC.

This clone was observed a handful of times. The rearrangement uses TRBV7-2 and TRBJ2-7; 7 nucleotides agree with TRBD1. The ends lost 5 bases at V and 2 bases at J; junction bases unmatched: 12. Germline V gives CDR1 SGHTA, CDR2 FQGNSA. This CDR3 region has 16 residues. CDR3 in DNA: TGTGCCAGCAGCGCCCACAGGGGTCAAGAGGCCTACGAGCAGTACTTC. As protein: CASSAHRGQEAYEQYF.

The CDR3 coding sequence is TGTGCCACCACGAACTTCGGGGACTCAAAATTCAACACTGAAGCTTTCTTT. Translation gives CATTNFGDSKFNTEAFF. V and J are TRBV15 and TRBJ1-1; a possible D gene is TRBD1 (5 bases). CDR1 is LNHNV, CDR2 YYDKDF, per germline (reference sequence). CDR3 length: 17 residues. V was trimmed by 7 bases and J by 2 bases, leaving 23 bases between them.

This clone was observed a handful of times. This rearrangement joins TRBV4-1 to TRBJ1-2; perhaps TRBD1 as D (6 bases). V lost 3 bases, J lost 1 base, and 21 bases lay in between. Germline V CDR1 and CDR2: MGHRA, YSYEKL. The CDR3 totals 18 residues. CDR3 bases: TGCGCCAGCAGCCACCCCGGCACAGGGTTTTTTGTTAACTATGGCTACACCTTC. This translates into CASSHPGTGFFVNYGYTF.

CDR3 protein: CASSLQGAPYNEQFF. The CDR3 nucleotides read TGTGCCAGCAGTTTACAGGGGGCCCCCTACAATGAGCAGTTCTTC. V and J are TRBV28 and TRBJ2-1; 8 nucleotides align to TRBD1. After removal of 2 bases from V and 2 bases from J, the junction contained 2 bases not matched to a gene. CDR1 MDHEN and CDR2 SYDVKM come from the germline V gene. This CDR3 has 15 amino acids.

This clone has only one observation. The CDR3 sequence is CASSYGQGPYEQYF. In DNA form, the CDR3 reads TGTGCCAGCAGTTACGGGCAGGGTCCCTACGAGCAGTACTTC. The chain combines TRBV6-5 with TRBJ2-7, with D possibly matching TRBD1 (5 bases). CDR3 length: 14 residues. V gave up 2 bases and J gave up 2 bases, with 10 bases separating them. The germline CDR1 and CDR2 sequences are MNHEY and SVGAGI.

V usage is TRBV2 and J usage is TRBJ1-1; TRBD1 might be the D (5 bases). V lost 7 bases and J lost 1, with 19 bases in between. The CDR3 runs 16 residues. Germline lookup yields CDR1 SNHLY and CDR2 FYNNEI. The CDR3 is CASMGERDGPNTEAFF. The CDR3 region has the DNA TGTGCCAGCATGGGGGAACGAGACGGGCCGAACACTGAAGCTTTCTTT.

This clone was seen a few times. This chain joins TRBV4-2 and TRBJ2-7; 7 bases are a match to TRBD1. The J segment lost 3 bases and the V segment lost 3 bases, leaving 8 bases of the junction unmatched. The CDR3 has 15 residues. Germline lookup yields CDR1 LGHNA and CDR2 YNFKEQ. The CDR3 DNA follows: TGTGCCAGCAGCCAGGGGGAAGGGGGCGGCTACGAGCAGTACTTC. Its protein is CASSQGEGGGYEQYF.

This clone ranks as medium-sized. The chain joins TRBV19 to TRBJ2-3; TRBD2 matches 7 bases. The junction had 7 bases not matched to a gene; V was cut back by 3 bases and J by 4 bases. Germline assignment: CDR1 LNHDA and CDR2 SQIVND (reference sequence). The CDR3 spans 15 residues. CDR3 amino acids: CASSITAGIADTQYF. In DNA, the CDR3 is TGTGCCAGTAGTATCACAGCGGGGATTGCAGATACGCAGTATTTT.

The CDR3 sequence: CASSDLPTGSTEAFF. The CDR3 DNA sequence: TGTGCCAGCAGTGATCTCCCAACAGGGAGTACTGAAGCTTTCTTT. The rearrangement links TRBV25-1 to TRBJ1-1, with D maybe TRBD1 (6 bases). The germline V gene encodes CDR1 MGHDK and CDR2 SYGVNS. V was cut by 3 bases and J by 5 bases, with 16 bases left in between. This CDR3 is built from 15 residues.

V is TRBV5-1 and J is TRBJ2-3; the D is unclear. The V end lost 0 bases, the J end lost 0 bases, and 17 bases lay between the germline ends. The V gene's germline CDR1 is SGHRS and CDR2 YFSETQ. The CDR3 is 18 residues long. This CDR3 is CASSLEWPGRASTDTQYF. The CDR3 nucleotides are TGCGCCAGCAGCTTGGAGTGGCCGGGCCGGGCTAGCACAGATACGCAGTATTTT.

The chain recombines TRBV6-5 with TRBJ2-3; D gene unclear. Trimming shortened V by 6 bases and J by 0 bases, and 10 bases separated the two germline ends. The germline V gene encodes CDR1 MNHEY and CDR2 SVGAGI. The CDR3 consists of 14 residues. CDR3 in amino acids: CASSRPDSTDTQYF. The CDR3 DNA is TGTGCCAGCAGCCGACCGGACAGCACAGATACGCAGTATTTT.

This sequence joins TRBV7-9 and TRBJ2-7; the D gene could be TRBD1 or TRBD2 (6 bases each). Between the trimmed V and J ends, which lost 7 bases and 0 bases, there was a span of 19 bases. Germline V lookup: CDR1 SEHNR, CDR2 FQNEAQ (reference sequence). The CDR3 loop spans 16 amino acids. For the CDR3, the DNA is TGTGCCAGCACTCCTCTGGGGGGCCCTAGCTCCTACGAGCAGTACTTC. The encoded protein is CASTPLGGPSSYEQYF.

This clone was detected only a few times. The chain combines TRBV30 with TRBJ2-1, with TRBD2 identical over 11 bases. V shed 4 bases and J 6 bases; nucleotides not matched to a gene: 2. Germline V gene sequence: CDR1 GTSNPN, CDR2 SVGIG (reference sequence). The CDR3 runs to 13 residues. CDR3 bases: TGTGCCTGGACTAGCGGGGGGCTCAATGAGCAGTTCTTC. This sequence encodes CAWTSGGLNEQFF.

The V call is TRBV4-1, the J call TRBJ1-2, with 8 bases lining up with TRBD1. The CDR3 has 16 residues. V lost 0 bases to trimming and J lost 7 bases; unmatched junction nucleotides: 10. Germline loops: CDR1 MGHRA, CDR2 YSYEKL. CDR3 protein: CASSQEGSQGARGYTF. The CDR3 DNA reads TGCGCCAGCAGCCAAGAGGGTTCTCAGGGGGCGCGTGGCTACACCTTC.

This clone was observed a few times. The DNA of the CDR3 is TGTGCCAGCAGCTACCAAGAGACCCAGTACTTC. Amino acids: CASSYQETQYF. The V call is TRBV7-9, the J call TRBJ2-5; D gene uncertain. V was trimmed by 4 bases and J by 0 bases, leaving 0 bases between them. The CDR3 has 11 residues. Per germline, CDR1 SEHNR and CDR2 FQNEAQ (reference sequence).

This chain joins TRBV6-5 and TRBJ2-7; 7 nucleotides agree with TRBD2. CDR1 is MNHEY and CDR2 is SVGAGI in the germline V gene. V dropped 5 bases and J dropped 4; count of bases not matched to a gene: 8. CDR3 length equals 14 residues. For the CDR3, the DNA is TGTGCCAGCAGTGCAAGTTCAGCGGGATACGAGCAGTACTTC. This sequence encodes CASSASSAGYEQYF.

The rearrangement links TRBV5-6 to TRBJ2-1; maybe TRBD2 (6 bases). V was trimmed by 0 bases and J by 2 bases, leaving 15 bases between them. Germline loops: CDR1 SGHDT, CDR2 YYEEEE. The CDR3 is made up of 17 amino acids. CDR3 sequence reads: CASSLVVGLPTYNEQFF. In nucleotides, the CDR3 is TGTGCCAGCAGCTTGGTAGTGGGACTCCCGACCTACAATGAGCAGTTCTTC.

The chain couples TRBV19 to TRBJ1-6; TRBD1 is a possible D gene (5 bases). Germline-derived CDR1 and CDR2 are LNHDA and SQIVND (reference sequence). V was shortened by 5 bases and J by 1 base, with 12 bases between the two germline ends. The CDR3 length is 16 residues. The CDR3 nucleotides are TGTGCCAGTAGTTGGGGCGTGGGTTCCTATAATTCACCCCTCCACTTT. Translated: CASSWGVGSYNSPLHF.

V is TRBV7-2 and J is TRBJ2-3; 7 bases align to TRBD2. The V segment lost 6 bases and the J segment 3 bases; nucleotides outside the gene matches: 12. Germline assignment: CDR1 SGHTA and CDR2 FQGNSA. The CDR3 sequence is 16 residues long. The CDR3 protein is CASRVWLAERTDTQYF. Here the CDR3 DNA reads TGTGCCAGCAGGGTATGGCTAGCGGAGAGGACAGATACGCAGTATTTT.

The chain recombines TRBV7-3 with TRBJ1-2; D may be TRBD1 (6 bases). CDR1 and CDR2 from the germline V gene are SGHTA and FQGTGA. V lost 4 bases and J lost 5, with 17 bases in between. This CDR3 is built from 15 residues. CDR3 nucleotide sequence: TGTGCCAGCAGCTCGACCACAGGGAGTCGGTATGGCTACACCTTC. Amino acid sequence: CASSSTTGSRYGYTF.